This entry lists 30 T cell receptor beta chains sequenced from one sample in a study of regulatory T cells in long-lasting Graves disease (dated by TCRdb to about 2021). Library prep was done by multiplex PCR. Sequencing used an Illumina HiSeq 4000. iRepertoire HTBI primers and Arm-PCR amplification of CDR3 regions were used to construct TCR beta libraries. Through fastp at Q25 and MiXCR, TCRdb rebuilt clones from the public reads, retaining in-frame beta chains. Each CDR3 protein gets just one entry, which takes the most common genes and DNA from the rows behind it. This sample has about 470,000 distinct CDR3 sequences in its table, and under 25% of those were observed once. Over 7.5% of the sample rests with the top ten. The time point label here, explained by the study, means: persistent/refractory GD, antithyroid drugs over 5 years with positive TRAb. RNA was extracted from PBMCs in TRIzol for both TCR sequencing and RNA sequencing.

The sample in question was peripheral blood mononuclear cells (PBMCs), obtained when the disease was refractory, from a patient treated with antithyroid drugs. These receptors were taken from a female donor with Graves disease.

V usage is TRBV28 and J usage is TRBJ2-3; 8 positions match TRBD2. Losses at the gene ends were 3 bases for V and 5 bases for J; bases not matched to a gene: 7. The germline CDR1 and CDR2 sequences are MDHEN and SYDVKM. This CDR3 contains 15 residues. This CDR3 reads CASSFGSGSGDTQYF. As DNA, the CDR3 is TGTGCCAGCAGTTTTGGGAGCGGGAGCGGAGATACGCAGTATTTT.

In regard to this clonotype: The likely explanation is a read error, given a far larger clone one base away. CDR3 sequence (DNA): TGTGCCCGCAGTTCCTGGGGGACTAGCTTCTACGAGCAGTACTTC. Translated: CARSSWGTSFYEQYF. This chain joins TRBV7-9 and TRBJ2-7; 9 bases are a match to TRBD2. CDR1 SEHNR and CDR2 FQNEAQ come from the germline V gene (reference sequence). The CDR3 sequence is 15 residues long. The full variable domain, its missing parts supplied by reference TRBV7-9 and TRBJ2-7, is DTGVSQNPRHKITKRGQNVTFRCDPISEHNRLYWYRQTLGQGPEFLTYFQNEAQLEKSRLLSDRFSAERPKGSFSTLEIQRTEQGDSAMYLCARSSWGTSFYEQYFGPGTRLTVT.

This clonotype has more than one count but fewer than ten. The chain combines TRBV6-5 with TRBJ2-7, with D uncertain. The CDR3 has 12 amino acids. The V gene lost 2 bases and the J gene lost 6 bases, with 8 bases spanning the gap. CDR1 and CDR2 (germline): MNHEY, SVGAGI. The chain's CDR3 is CASSYPFLEQYF. For the CDR3, the DNA is TGTGCCAGCAGTTACCCTTTCCTCGAGCAGTACTTC.

This chain joins TRBV5-1 and TRBJ1-1; no firm D call. This CDR3 contains 15 residues. Germline-derived CDR1 and CDR2 are SGHRS and YFSETQ. The V end was cut by 4 bases, the J end by 1 base, with 14 bases between. The CDR3 nucleotides are TGCGCCAGCAGCCACGTGGCCCGGACGAACACTGAAGCTTTCTTT. Translation: CASSHVARTNTEAFF.

This clonotype was observed many times. The chain is built from TRBV25-1 and TRBJ1-6; no clear D gene. Trimming cost V 2 bases and J 7 bases, with 12 bases left between them. The germline V gene has CDR1 MGHDK and CDR2 SYGVNS. The CDR3 contains 15 residues. The CDR3 loop is CASSELPEGNSPLHF. CDR3 sequence (DNA): TGTGCCAGCAGTGAACTCCCAGAGGGCAATTCACCCCTCCACTTT.

The chain uses TRBV12-3 or TRBV12-4 and TRBJ2-3; 9 bases agree with TRBD2. The CDR3 sequence is 14 residues long. The V gene end was trimmed by 11 bases and the J gene end by 6 bases; junction bases not matched to a gene: 12. The CDR3 DNA follows: TGTGCCGCGTCGGGCGGGAGGGCCTCTGATACGCAGTATTTT. This gives the protein CAASGGRASDTQYF.

J is TRBJ2-7 and V is TRBV5-6; tentative D call: TRBD1 (6 bases). V was cut by 2 bases and J by 0 bases, with 12 bases left in between. Germline assignment: CDR1 SGHDT and CDR2 YYEEEE. This CDR3 is 15 amino acids long. The CDR3 DNA is TGTGCCAGCAGCTTTTGGGGGACATACTCCTACGAGCAGTACTTC. Encoded protein: CASSFWGTYSYEQYF.

This rearrangement joins TRBV6-1 to TRBJ1-5; unclear D gene. CDR1 is MNHNS and CDR2 is SASEGT in the germline V gene. V lost 6 bases, J lost 5 bases, and 11 bases lay in between. The CDR3 runs to 13 residues. DNA of the CDR3: TGTGCCAGCAGCCCCTCCCGGTATCAGCCCCAGCATTTT. Residues: CASSPSRYQPQHF.

This clonotype appeared many times. V is TRBV6-1 and J is TRBJ1-2, with D possibly matching TRBD1 (5 bases). Germline loops: CDR1 MNHNS, CDR2 SASEGT. Trimming took 6 bases from V and 2 from J, leaving 13 bases between them. CDR3 length: 14 amino acids. The CDR3 is CASSPRGGNYGYTF. The CDR3, as DNA: TGTGCCAGCAGCCCACGGGGCGGAAACTATGGCTACACCTTC.

The gene calls are TRBV5-6 and TRBJ1-2; 8 bases align to TRBD1. Germline CDR1 reads SGHDT; CDR2 reads YYEEEE. The CDR3 length is 16 residues. V lost 3 bases to trimming and J lost 5 bases; unmatched junction nucleotides: 12. DNA for the CDR3: TGTGCCAGCAGCTGGGGGGGCACCGGGACAGGATATGGCTACACCTTC. Its translation: CASSWGGTGTGYGYTF.

This clonotype was seen a few times. V and J are TRBV28 and TRBJ2-1; no reliable D call. The length of the CDR3 is 17 residues. CDR1 is MDHEN and CDR2 is SYDVKM in the germline V gene. V shed 5 bases and J shed 2 bases, with 19 bases lying between them. The CDR3, as DNA: TGTGCCAGCAGTCCCTTTGATTTAGCCATGACCTACAATGAGCAGTTCTTC. Its protein product is CASSPFDLAMTYNEQFF.

The chain combines TRBV9 with TRBJ2-7; D is unresolved. Between the trimmed V and J ends, which lost 3 bases and 7 bases, there was a span of 11 bases. CDR1 and CDR2 (germline): SGDLS, YYNGEE. CDR3 length: 12 residues. The CDR3 loop reads CASSAGAGEQYF. CDR3 bases: TGTGCCAGCAGCGCTGGCGCTGGGGAGCAGTACTTC.

Concerning this clonotype: This may come from a read error, since a much larger clone is one base off. The V call is TRBV2, the J call TRBJ2-2, with D possibly matching TRBD1 (6 bases). The CDR3 is 13 residues long. Germline lookup yields CDR1 SNHLY and CDR2 FYNNEI. This CDR3 is CASTEGGTGELLF. The CDR3 DNA reads as TGTGCCAGCACCGAAGGGGGAACCGGGGAGCTGCTTTTT. Full variable domain (remainder filled in from reference TRBV2 and TRBJ2-2): EPEVTQTPSHQVTQMGQEVILRCVPISNHLYFYWYRQILGQKVEFLVSFYNNEISEKSEIFDDQFSVERPDGSNFTLKIRSTKLEDSAMYFCASTEGGTGELLFGEGSRLTVL.

This clonotype was counted many times. J is TRBJ1-5 and V is TRBV27, with D hard to call. Germline V lookup: CDR1 MNHEY, CDR2 SMNVEV (reference sequence). This CDR3 has 12 residues. Trimming took 10 bases from V and 2 from J, leaving 9 bases between them. The CDR3 region is CANAYRNQPQHF. For the CDR3, the DNA is TGTGCCAACGCCTACCGCAATCAGCCCCAGCATTTT.

Only a few counts were recorded for this clonotype. V usage is TRBV18 and J usage is TRBJ2-3; tentatively, D is TRBD2 (5 bases). Trimming took off 5 bases at V and 0 bases at J, with 9 bases between the two ends. CDR1 KGHSH and CDR2 LQKENI come from the germline V gene. CDR3 size: 14 residues. In nucleotides, the CDR3 is TGTGCCAGCTCATCTCAGCGGAGCACAGATACGCAGTATTTT. This encodes CASSSQRSTDTQYF.

This clonotype was recorded many times. The chain's CDR3 is CATSRGRQDTEAFF. DNA for the CDR3: TGTGCCACCAGCAGAGGTAGACAGGACACTGAAGCTTTCTTT. This chain connects TRBV15 to TRBJ1-1, with D possibly TRBD1 on 6 matching bases. V lost 1 base and J 3 bases, leaving 9 bases between the germline ends. The germline CDR1 and CDR2 sequences are LNHNV and YYDKDF (reference sequence). This CDR3 comprises 14 residues.

This clonotype was picked up many times. J is TRBJ2-5 and V is TRBV30, with D perhaps matching TRBD1 (6 bases). The CDR3 runs to 15 residues. Trimming took off 0 bases at V and 2 bases at J, with 13 bases between the two ends. Germline V lookup: CDR1 GTSNPN, CDR2 SVGIG (reference sequence). The CDR3 here is CAWSVQGLIQETQYF. DNA for the CDR3: TGTGCCTGGAGTGTACAGGGCCTTATTCAAGAGACCCAGTACTTC.

This clonotype was detected only a few times. The J gene is TRBJ2-7, the V gene TRBV12-3 or TRBV12-4, with D possibly being TRBD2 (6 bases). V lost 5 bases and J 5 bases, leaving 16 bases between the germline ends. This CDR3 contains 14 residues. For the CDR3, the DNA is TGTGCCAGCAGTGCGGGACTGCCTGGGAACGAGCAGTACTTC. Its translation is CASSAGLPGNEQYF.

This clonotype was recorded at least ten times. This CDR3 reads CASSLSIDTRYYEQYF. Here the CDR3 DNA reads TGTGCCAGCAGTTTATCTATAGACACTCGCTACTACGAGCAGTACTTC. J is TRBJ2-7 and V is TRBV27, with D hard to call. The germline V gene has CDR1 MNHEY and CDR2 SMNVEV (reference sequence). V gave up 0 bases and J gave up 3 bases, with 15 bases separating them. CDR3 length: 16 residues.

Of note for this clonotype: Possible read error: a much larger clone is one base away. V is TRBV20-1 and J is TRBJ2-7; D gene uncertain. The V end was cut by 7 bases, the J end by 2 bases, with 9 bases between. CDR3 length: 11 amino acids. Germline V gives CDR1 DFQATT, CDR2 SNEGSKA (reference sequence). In DNA, the CDR3 is TGCAGTGACCCCGTAGCCTACGAGCAGTACTTC. Residues: CSDPVAYEQYF.

Details on this clonotype: The junction departs from germline at one end; a sequencing error may be responsible. V gene TRBV28 combines with J gene TRBJ1-5; perhaps TRBD1 as D (5 bases). The CDR3 length is 16 residues. Germline V gives CDR1 MDHEN, CDR2 SYDVKM. The CDR3: CASGLIAGVSNQPQHF. CDR3 nucleotide sequence: TGTGCCAGCGGTTTAATTGCGGGGGTTAGCAATCAGCCCCAGCATTTT.

A remark on this clonotype: Likely a read error: the CDR3 ends without its conserved phenylalanine or tryptophan. The chain has TRBV6-1 and TRBJ2-7; no reliable D call. With 6 bases removed from V and 6 bases from J, the gap between germline ends came to 15 bases. CDR1 and CDR2 (germline): MNHNS, SASEGT. This CDR3 has 13 amino acids. The DNA for the CDR3 is TGTGCCAGCAGCCTACACCGCGGATCCGAGCAGTACCTC. This translates into CASSLHRGSEQYL.

This chain uses TRBV6-5 with TRBJ2-2, with 13 positions matching TRBD2. The germline CDR1 and CDR2 sequences are MNHEY and SVGAGI. V gave up 2 bases and J gave up 8 bases; unmatched junction bases: 2. The CDR3 has 15 residues. The CDR3 is CASSYGTSGKGELFF. The CDR3 region has the DNA TGTGCCAGCAGTTACGGGACTAGCGGGAAAGGGGAGCTGTTTTTT.

The chain links TRBV10-2 to TRBJ2-5; 10 nucleotides agree with TRBD2. This CDR3 region has 15 residues. CDR1 is WSHSY and CDR2 is SAAADI in the germline V gene. The V segment lost 7 bases and the J segment 2 bases; nucleotides outside the gene matches: 7. This CDR3 reads CASKKSAGGQETQYF. The CDR3 DNA follows: TGCGCCAGCAAGAAGTCAGCGGGGGGGCAAGAGACCCAGTACTTC.

The CDR3 here is CASSAGLAEYTDTQYF. The CDR3 DNA reads TGTGCCAGCAGCGCGGGACTAGCGGAATACACAGATACGCAGTATTTT. This chain connects TRBV7-2 to TRBJ2-3, with 11 bases identical to TRBD2. V shed 5 bases, J shed 2 bases, and the junction held 6 bases outside the gene matches. The CDR3 covers 16 residues. The V gene's germline CDR1 is SGHTA and CDR2 FQGNSA.

This clonotype has only a few counts. The chain has TRBV19 and TRBJ1-1, with TRBD1 identical over 8 bases. The ends lost 5 bases at V and 5 bases at J; junction bases unmatched: 7. The CDR3 loop spans 14 amino acids. CDR1 and CDR2 (germline): LNHDA, SQIVND (reference sequence). The CDR3 spells CASSGEQGATEAFF. The DNA of the CDR3 is TGTGCCAGTAGTGGCGAGCAGGGGGCGACTGAAGCTTTCTTT. Full variable domain (remainder filled in from reference TRBV19 and TRBJ1-1): DGGITQSPKYLFRKEGQNVTLSCEQNLNHDAMYWYRQDPGQGLRLIYYSQIVNDFQKGDIAEGYSVSREKKESFPLTVTSAQKNPTAFYLCASSGEQGATEAFFGQGTRLTVV.

With respect to this clonotype: A much larger clone is a single base away; this may be a read error. The chain combines TRBV28 with TRBJ2-7; D gene ambiguous. Germline CDR1 MDHEN, CDR2 SYDVKM. The CDR3 runs to 14 residues. The CDR3 DNA reads as TGTGCCAGCAGGGAACTACCTAACCGCTACGGGCAGTACTTC. This codes for CASRELPNRYGQYF.

The chain employs TRBV3-1 and TRBJ2-6; possible D gene TRBD1, 5 bases. CDR3 size: 19 residues. V was cut by 4 bases and J by 1 base, with 20 bases left in between. Germline CDR1 LGHDT, CDR2 YNNKEL (reference sequence). In DNA, the CDR3 is TGTGCCAGCAGCCCAAGGGTCCAGGGATGGAAATCTGGGGCCAACGTCCTGACTTTC. Translation gives CASSPRVQGWKSGANVLTF.

This clonotype was seen at least ten times. The chain combines TRBV6-5 with TRBJ1-1; D is uncertain. Germline CDR1 and CDR2: MNHEY and SVGAGI. Trimming took 0 bases from V and 4 from J, leaving 6 bases between them. The CDR3 spans 13 residues. In DNA form, the CDR3 reads TGTGCCAGCAGTTACTCCGGTGGCACTGAAGCTTTCTTT. Residues: CASSYSGGTEAFF.

The chain recombines TRBV7-9 with TRBJ2-7; TRBD2 might be the D (6 bases). The CDR3 loop spans 13 amino acids. Germline V gives CDR1 SEHNR, CDR2 FQNEAQ (reference sequence). V lost 4 bases to trimming and J lost 9 bases, with 16 bases between them. CDR3 loop: CASSSGTRRVQYF. CDR3 nucleotide sequence: TGTGCCAGCAGCTCCGGGACCCGGAGGGTGCAGTACTTC. Full variable domain (rest looked up from reference TRBV7-9 and TRBJ2-7): DTGVSQNPRHKITKRGQNVTFRCDPISEHNRLYWYRQTLGQGPEFLTYFQNEAQLEKSRLLSDRFSAERPKGSFSTLEIQRTEQGDSAMYLCASSSGTRRVQYFGPGTRLTVT.